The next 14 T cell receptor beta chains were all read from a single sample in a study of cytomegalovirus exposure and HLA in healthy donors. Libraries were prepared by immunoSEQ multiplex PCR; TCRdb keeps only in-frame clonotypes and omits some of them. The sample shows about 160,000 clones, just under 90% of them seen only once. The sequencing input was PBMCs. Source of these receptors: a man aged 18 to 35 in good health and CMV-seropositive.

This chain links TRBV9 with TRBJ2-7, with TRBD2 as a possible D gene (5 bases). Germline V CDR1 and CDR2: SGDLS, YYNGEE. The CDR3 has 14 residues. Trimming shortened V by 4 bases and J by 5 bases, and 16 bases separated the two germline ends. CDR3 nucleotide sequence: TGTGCCAGCAGCCCCGGGGTGCTAACTGACGAGCAGTACTTC. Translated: CASSPGVLTDEQYF. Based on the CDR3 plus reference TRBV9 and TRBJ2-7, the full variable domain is DSGVTQTPKHLITATGQRVTLRCSPRSGDLSVYWYQQSLDQGLQFLIQYYNGEERAKGNILERFSAQQFPDLHSELNLSSLELGDSALYFCASSPGVLTDEQYFGPGTRLTVT.

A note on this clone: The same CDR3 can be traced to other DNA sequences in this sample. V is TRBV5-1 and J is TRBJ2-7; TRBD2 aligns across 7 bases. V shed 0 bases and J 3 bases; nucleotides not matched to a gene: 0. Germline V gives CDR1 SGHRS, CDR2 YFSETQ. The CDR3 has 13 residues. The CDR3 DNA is TGCGCCAGCAGCTTGGGGGGGGGCTACGAGCAGTACTTC. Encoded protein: CASSLGGGYEQYF.

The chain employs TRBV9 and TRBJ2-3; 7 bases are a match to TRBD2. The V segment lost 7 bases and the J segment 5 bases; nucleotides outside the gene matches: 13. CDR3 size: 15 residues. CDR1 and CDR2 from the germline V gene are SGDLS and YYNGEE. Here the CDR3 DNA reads TGTGCCAGCGGGAGGGCCTCCGGCGGGTTAGATACGCAGTATTTT. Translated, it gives CASGRASGGLDTQYF.

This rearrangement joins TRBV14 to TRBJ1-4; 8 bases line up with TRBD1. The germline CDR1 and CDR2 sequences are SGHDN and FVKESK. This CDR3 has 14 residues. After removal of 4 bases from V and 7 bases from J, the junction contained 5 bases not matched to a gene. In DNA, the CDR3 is TGTGCCAGCAGCCGGGACAGGCCACCTGAAAAACTGTTTTTT. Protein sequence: CASSRDRPPEKLFF.

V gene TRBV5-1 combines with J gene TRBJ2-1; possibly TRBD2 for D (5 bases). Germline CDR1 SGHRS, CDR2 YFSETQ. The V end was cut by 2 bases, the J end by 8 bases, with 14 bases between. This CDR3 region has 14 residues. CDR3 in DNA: TGCGCCAGCAGCTTAAGGACGGGGTTCCATGAGCAGTTCTTC. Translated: CASSLRTGFHEQFF.

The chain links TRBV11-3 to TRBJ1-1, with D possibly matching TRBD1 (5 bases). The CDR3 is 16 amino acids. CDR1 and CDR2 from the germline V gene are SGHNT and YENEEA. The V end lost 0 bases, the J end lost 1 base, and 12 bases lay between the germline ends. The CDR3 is CASSLEWGPPNTEAFF. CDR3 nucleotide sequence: TGTGCCAGCAGCTTAGAATGGGGCCCCCCGAACACTGAAGCTTTCTTT.

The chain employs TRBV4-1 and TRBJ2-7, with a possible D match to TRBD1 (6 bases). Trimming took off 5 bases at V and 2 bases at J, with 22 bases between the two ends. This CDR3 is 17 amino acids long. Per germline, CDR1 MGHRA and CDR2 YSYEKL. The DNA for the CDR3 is TGCGCCAGCAGCACAGTTGGGGTTTGGGGGCAAGCCTACGAGCAGTACTTC. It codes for CASSTVGVWGQAYEQYF.

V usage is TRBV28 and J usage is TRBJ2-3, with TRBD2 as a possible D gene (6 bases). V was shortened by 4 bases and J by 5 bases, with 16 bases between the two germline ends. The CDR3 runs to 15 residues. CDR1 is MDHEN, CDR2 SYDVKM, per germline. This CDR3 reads CASSSPSESLDTQYF. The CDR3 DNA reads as TGTGCCAGCAGTTCCCCTAGCGAGAGCCTAGATACGCAGTATTTT.

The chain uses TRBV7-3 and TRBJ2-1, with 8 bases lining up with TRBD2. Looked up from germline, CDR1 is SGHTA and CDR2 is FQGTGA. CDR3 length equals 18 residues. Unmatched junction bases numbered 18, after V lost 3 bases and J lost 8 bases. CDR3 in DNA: TGTGCCAGCAGCTTTTTCCCCTCGGGATTAGCGGGATCGGATGAGCAGTTCTTC. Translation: CASSFFPSGLAGSDEQFF.

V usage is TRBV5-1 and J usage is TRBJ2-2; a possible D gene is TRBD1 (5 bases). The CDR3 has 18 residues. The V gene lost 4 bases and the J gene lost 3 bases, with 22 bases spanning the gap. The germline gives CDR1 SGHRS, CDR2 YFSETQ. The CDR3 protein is CASSPNPGSVKDTGELFF. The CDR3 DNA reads TGCGCCAGCAGCCCGAACCCAGGGTCGGTTAAGGACACCGGGGAGCTGTTTTTT.

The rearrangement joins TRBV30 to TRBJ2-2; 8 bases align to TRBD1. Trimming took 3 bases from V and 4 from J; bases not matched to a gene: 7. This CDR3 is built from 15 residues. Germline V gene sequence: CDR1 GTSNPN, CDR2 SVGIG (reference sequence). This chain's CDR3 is CAWRPLTGVTGELFF. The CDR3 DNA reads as TGTGCCTGGAGACCTCTGACAGGGGTCACCGGGGAGCTGTTTTTT. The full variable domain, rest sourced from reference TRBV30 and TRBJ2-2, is SQTIHQWPATLVQPVGSPLSLECTVEGTSNPNLYWYRQAAGRGLQLLFYSVGIGQISSEVPQNLSASRPQDRQFILSSKKLLLSDSGFYLCAWRPLTGVTGELFFGEGSRLTVL.

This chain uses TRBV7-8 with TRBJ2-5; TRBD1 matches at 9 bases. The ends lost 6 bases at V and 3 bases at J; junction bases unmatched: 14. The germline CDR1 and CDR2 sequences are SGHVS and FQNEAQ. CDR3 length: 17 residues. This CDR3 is CASSTSPFDRGKETQYF. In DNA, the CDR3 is TGTGCCAGCAGTACCTCGCCTTTCGACAGGGGGAAAGAGACCCAGTACTTC.

Written as DNA, the CDR3 is TGCGCCAGCAGCCAAGAGCGGACTAGCGGGAGGGGTCCCGGGGAGCTGTTTTTT. It yields the protein CASSQERTSGRGPGELFF. This chain joins TRBV4-1 and TRBJ2-2, with 15 bases that match TRBD2. V shed 0 bases and J 6 bases; nucleotides not matched to a gene: 5. This CDR3 comprises 18 residues. The germline CDR1 and CDR2 sequences are MGHRA and YSYEKL.

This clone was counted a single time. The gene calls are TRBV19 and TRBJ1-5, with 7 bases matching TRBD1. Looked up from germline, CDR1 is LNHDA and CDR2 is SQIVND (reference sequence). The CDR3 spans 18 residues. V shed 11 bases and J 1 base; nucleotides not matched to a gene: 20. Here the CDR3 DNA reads TGTGCCCAGAAGGCTCCGAACTCCGGGACAGAGAGCAATCAGCCCCAGCATTTT. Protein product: CAQKAPNSGTESNQPQHF.